A single sample gave rise to the 7 T cell receptor beta chains below, sequenced in a study of shared clonotypes between healthy human individuals (dated by TCRdb to about 2020). The method behind the library was the immunoSEQ multiplex PCR assay. TCRdb obtained this table from immuneACCESS and retained in-frame rearrangements with V and J assigned. These tables miss some clones; where compared with another copy, unresolved V genes account for less than half of the shortfall, and the remainder is unexplained. The table for this sample lists approximately 460,000 clones; roughly four fifths of them were counted only once. The ten largest clonotypes hold 12% of the sample. Specimen: PBMCs. The receptors come from a woman aged 40 to 50 in good health. Some clones in this sample may be carry-over from other donors' samples.

The J gene is TRBJ1-1, the V gene TRBV5-1; D is possibly TRBD1 (5 bases). CDR3 length: 15 amino acids. Trimming stripped 0 bases from V and 1 base from J, with 10 bases between. Looked up from germline, CDR1 is SGHRS and CDR2 is YFSETQ. CDR3: CASSLVPDKNTEAFF. The DNA for the CDR3 is TGCGCCAGCAGCTTGGTACCGGACAAGAACACTGAAGCTTTCTTT.

The CDR3 nucleotides read TGTGCCAGCCGATATTGGGGGGCCGGGGAGCTGTTTTTT. Protein sequence: CASRYWGAGELFF. The chain uses TRBV27 and TRBJ2-2, with D possibly TRBD2 on 6 matching bases. This CDR3 is 13 amino acids long. V was pared by 8 bases and J by 6 bases, with 13 bases between. Germline loops: CDR1 MNHEY, CDR2 SMNVEV (reference sequence).

Note on this clone: It is likely a read error: a sequence one base away is far more abundant. The V gene is TRBV29-1, the J gene TRBJ2-7, with D maybe TRBD1 (6 bases). The germline gives CDR1 SQVTM, CDR2 ANQGSEA. The CDR3 consists of 11 residues. V lost 5 bases, J lost 5 bases, and 10 bases lay in between. In DNA form, the CDR3 reads TGCAGCGTTATGGCAGGGGACGAGCAGTACTTC. It translates to CSVMAGDEQYF.

This chain uses TRBV19 with TRBJ2-7; 9 bases match TRBD1. The CDR3 loop spans 14 amino acids. Per germline, CDR1 LNHDA and CDR2 SQIVND (reference sequence). V dropped 9 bases and J dropped 5; count of bases not matched to a gene: 11. The CDR3 DNA reads as TGTGCCAGCGCCCGGGACAGGGACATCAACGAGCAGTACTTC. The encoded protein is CASARDRDINEQYF.

In this sample, this clone turned up once. The chain joins TRBV7-9 to TRBJ1-3, with 10 bases that match TRBD1. Per germline, CDR1 SEHNR and CDR2 FQNEAQ (reference sequence). The CDR3 sequence is 18 residues long. J was trimmed by 0 bases and V by 5 bases; bases with no gene match: 10. Written as DNA, the CDR3 is TGTGCCAGCAGCCCCCGGGACAGGGGAACAACCTCTGGAAACACCATATATTTT. The encoded protein is CASSPRDRGTTSGNTIYF.

V is TRBV2 and J is TRBJ1-5, with 7 bases that match TRBD1. V trimming: 10 bases; J trimming: 2 bases; junction bases outside the gene matches: 11. Germline CDR1 is SNHLY and CDR2 is FYNNEI. This CDR3 is built from 15 residues. CDR3 sequence reads: CATRQGVGGNQPQHF. The CDR3 nucleotides read TGTGCCACTCGACAGGGTGTGGGAGGCAATCAGCCCCAGCATTTT.

This clone has only a few counts. This sequence joins TRBV15 and TRBJ2-7, with TRBD2 matching 11 bases. This CDR3 has 15 amino acids. V dropped 5 bases and J dropped 2; count of bases not matched to a gene: 5. Germline V CDR1 and CDR2: LNHNV, YYDKDF (reference sequence). The CDR3 region has the DNA TGTGCCACCAGCGTCGGGACTAGCGGTCCCTACGAGCAGTACTTC. This codes for CATSVGTSGPYEQYF.